This T cell receptor (beta chain) originates from a study of CD8+ T cells in alopecia areata (dated by TCRdb to the late 2010s). In terms of the full investigation: Treated patients were enrolled in an open-label pilot trial of oral tofacitinib at 5 to 10 mg twice daily for moderate-to-severe alopecia areata. Patients stayed on tofacitinib for 6 to 18 months and then had 6 months of follow-up off drug so that delayed response and recurrence could be assessed. In treated patients, disease severity was measured using the SALT score, which gives the percentage of scalp surface area affected. To study T cell clonal expansion in alopecia areata, the researchers applied high-throughput TCRbeta sequencing to both the C3H/HeJ mouse model and human patients. In humans, TCRbeta sequencing was performed on scalp tissue and on sorted CD4+ and CD8+ peripheral blood T cells from healthy controls and from patients with patchy or totalis/universalis alopecia areata. Biopsies were taken from tofacitinib-treated patients at baseline and at 4 and 24 weeks of treatment, and a later scalp biopsy was taken in several of the tofacitinib-treated patients. Clonality in the scalp was compared among normal scalp (n=4), patchy alopecia areata scalp (n=8), and alopecia totalis/universalis scalp (n=8). RNA came from the PAXgene miRNA kit for fixed scalp, the miRNeasy kit for PBMCs, and the RNeasy kit for mouse skin. immunoSEQ multiplex PCR using 35 Vbeta forward primers and 13 Jbeta reverse primers was used to amplify TCRbeta CDR3 regions. Study-wide conclusions, independent of this receptor: The treated cohort was small, with a single nonresponder, so links between baseline CD8+ expansion and response need larger studies. Resident alphabeta T cells in normal human skin are also sequenced, complicating scalp TCR repertoire analysis, unlike mouse skin dominated by gammadelta T cells. Lesional scalp, especially in alopecia totalis/universalis, showed higher clonality and more expanded CD8+ clones than normal scalp, suggesting antigenic drive. Scalp clonality and the number of expanded CD8+ clones among the top 100 scalp clones were significantly decreased by tofacitinib. TCR sequences shared between patients were less clear than in mice, possibly partly because of HLA diversity in the patient population. During tofacitinib treatment, many expanded lesional clones remained in scalp and blood, and this persistence may partly explain relapse after treatment is stopped.

For this clone: The antigen it binds to is not known. Base-call qualities are not available, and no considerably larger clone is one nucleotide away.

The protocol used for the library was the immunoSEQ multiplex PCR assay. For TCR sequencing, RNA was extracted from every sample and reverse transcribed into cDNA to serve as template. First-strand cDNA was synthesized using SuperScript III with a 2:1 mix of oligo-dT and random hexamers. A synthetic immune receptor repertoire was used to gauge amplification bias, and whatever bias remained was removed computationally. The study's own analysis went as follows. Raw reads were preprocessed to remove errors, and CDR3 was defined by IMGT conventions from the conserved cysteine to phenylalanine. Clonality was computed as 1 minus the Shannon entropy, with the entropy normalized by log2 of the number of productive unique TCRs. Whether scalp clones were CD4 or CD8 was inferred by matching scalp TCRbeta sequences against CD4 and CD8 repertoires sorted from blood. The immuneACCESS repertoire file appears here via TCRdb, limited to in-frame rearrangements. These files lack a portion of the clones; in checked studies, under half of the deficit traces to unresolved V genes, and the cause of the others is not known. Clonal size and the V and J genes are those of that table, whereas D and trimming came from the DNA. The sample profile shows under 250,000 clones; over 60% of them were found once. In total, the top ten clones hold about 1.2% of the sample.

What the treatment or condition label conveys for this sample: oral pan-JAK inhibitor, 5-10 mg twice daily. Lesional scalp punch biopsies and peripheral blood were obtained from alopecia areata patients. PBMCs were separated by density centrifugation and stained for CD3, CD4 and CD8, after which CD4+ and CD8+ T cells were sorted on a FACSAria. In the germline V gene (reference sequence), CDR1 corresponds to WNHNN and CDR2 to SYGVQD. V is cut back by 6 bases and J by 5 bases, with 6 bases in the junction unmatched. The CDR3 runs 14 residues from the cysteine to the phenylalanine. Of the read, only the CDR3 DNA is kept; its 42 bases are in frame from base 1.

The rearranged segments are TRBV10-1 and TRBJ2-1, with 8 middle bases fitting TRBD1. Sequenced material: CD4+ T cells sorted from blood, taken at week 44, from a patient treated with tofacitinib. This sequence was found in a human donor with alopecia areata. This receptor has the CDR3 CASRGQGSNNEQFF. In nucleotide form, the sequence is TGCGCCAGCAGAGGACAGGGTTCGAACAATGAGCAGTTCTTC.